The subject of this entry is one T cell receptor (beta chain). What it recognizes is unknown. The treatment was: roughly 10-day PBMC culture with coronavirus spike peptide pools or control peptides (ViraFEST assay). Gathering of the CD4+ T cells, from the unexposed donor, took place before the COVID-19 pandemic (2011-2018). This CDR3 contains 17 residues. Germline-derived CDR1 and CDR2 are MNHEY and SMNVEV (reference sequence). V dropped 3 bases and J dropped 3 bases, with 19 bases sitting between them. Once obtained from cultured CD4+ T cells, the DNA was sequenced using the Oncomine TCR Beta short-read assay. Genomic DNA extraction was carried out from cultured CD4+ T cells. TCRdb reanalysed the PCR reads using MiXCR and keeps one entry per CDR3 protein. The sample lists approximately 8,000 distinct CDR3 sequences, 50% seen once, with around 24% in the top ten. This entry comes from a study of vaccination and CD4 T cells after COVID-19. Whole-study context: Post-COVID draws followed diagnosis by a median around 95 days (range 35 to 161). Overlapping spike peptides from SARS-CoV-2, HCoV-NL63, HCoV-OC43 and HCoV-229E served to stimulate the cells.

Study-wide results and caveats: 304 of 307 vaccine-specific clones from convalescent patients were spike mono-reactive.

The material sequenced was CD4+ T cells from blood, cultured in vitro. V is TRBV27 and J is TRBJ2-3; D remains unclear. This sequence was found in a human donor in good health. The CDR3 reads CASSFRAAALGTDTQYF. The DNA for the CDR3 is TGTGCCAGCAGTTTCCGAGCCGCAGCGCTGGGGACAGATACGCAGTATTTT.